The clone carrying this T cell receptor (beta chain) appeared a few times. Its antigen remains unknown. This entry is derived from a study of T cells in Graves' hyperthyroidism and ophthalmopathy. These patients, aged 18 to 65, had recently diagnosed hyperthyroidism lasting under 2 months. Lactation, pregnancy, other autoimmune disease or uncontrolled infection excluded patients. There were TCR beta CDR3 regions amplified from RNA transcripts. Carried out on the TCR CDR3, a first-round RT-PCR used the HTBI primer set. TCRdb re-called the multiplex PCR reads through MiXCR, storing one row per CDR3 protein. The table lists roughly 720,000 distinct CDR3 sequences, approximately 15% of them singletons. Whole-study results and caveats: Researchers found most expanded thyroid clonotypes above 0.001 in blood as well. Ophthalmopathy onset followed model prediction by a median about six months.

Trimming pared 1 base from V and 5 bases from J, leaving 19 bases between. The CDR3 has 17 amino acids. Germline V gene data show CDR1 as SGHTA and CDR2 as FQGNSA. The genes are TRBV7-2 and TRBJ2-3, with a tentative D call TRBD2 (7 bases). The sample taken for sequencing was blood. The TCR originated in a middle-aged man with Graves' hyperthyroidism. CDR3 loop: CASSLGLRGPKGDTQYF. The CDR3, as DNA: TGTGCCAGCAGCTTAGGGTTGCGGGGGCCCAAGGGAGATACGCAGTATTTT.